This T cell receptor beta chain was sequenced for a study of T cells in Graves' hyperthyroidism and ophthalmopathy. Germline CDR1 and CDR2: ENHRY and SYGVKD. The CDR3 spans 18 residues. Study-wide points: Ophthalmopathy could be told apart from stable hyperthyroidism with a 13 V-J model.

Orbital computed tomography and thyroid ultrasound, together with serum TRAb and thyroxine and clinical symptoms, were used for diagnoses. This clonotype was counted only a few times. Its target is unknown. A read error may account for a junction end that differs from germline. Researchers amplified the TCR beta CDR3 regions from RNA transcripts. In the first-round RT-PCR of the TCR CDR3, the HTBI primer set was used. TCRdb analysed the multiplex PCR reads with MiXCR anew, one entry per CDR3 protein. The data contain hundreds of thousands of distinct CDR3 sequences, 45% of them seen just once; the ten biggest clones take up about 7.7%.

The V gene is TRBV10-3, the J gene TRBJ1-6, with 9 bases aligning to TRBD1. The material sequenced was peripheral blood or thyroid tissue (not recorded which). The clonotype comes from an adult man with Graves' disease, either hyperthyroidism or ophthalmopathy (not recorded which). CDR3 region: CASSYAGTGSSYNSPLHF. CDR3 bases: TGTGCCAGCAGTTACGCCGGGACAGGGAGCTCCTATAATTCACCCCTCCACTTT.